Sequencing of this TCR beta chain was carried out in a study of blood T cells in healthy people across ages. A sample-barcoded 5' primer and a J-beta primer mix were used in a second PCR of roughly 7 to 11 cycles. TCRdb recomputed calls from the 5' RACE reads with MiXCR, one row per CDR3 protein. The data show 800,000 to 950,000 distinct CDR3 sequences, 48% seen once. The CDR3 covers 13 residues. CDR1 and CDR2 (germline): DFQATT, SNEGSKA (reference sequence). V lost 4 bases and J lost 4, with 12 bases in between. The source of this sequence is a man aged 25 to 45 in good health. The sample was blood. The V call is TRBV20-1, the J call TRBJ2-3; D uncertain. In DNA, the CDR3 is TGCAGTGCTACAACTCGGTCGGCAGATACGCAGTATTTT. Translation gives CSATTRSADTQYF.